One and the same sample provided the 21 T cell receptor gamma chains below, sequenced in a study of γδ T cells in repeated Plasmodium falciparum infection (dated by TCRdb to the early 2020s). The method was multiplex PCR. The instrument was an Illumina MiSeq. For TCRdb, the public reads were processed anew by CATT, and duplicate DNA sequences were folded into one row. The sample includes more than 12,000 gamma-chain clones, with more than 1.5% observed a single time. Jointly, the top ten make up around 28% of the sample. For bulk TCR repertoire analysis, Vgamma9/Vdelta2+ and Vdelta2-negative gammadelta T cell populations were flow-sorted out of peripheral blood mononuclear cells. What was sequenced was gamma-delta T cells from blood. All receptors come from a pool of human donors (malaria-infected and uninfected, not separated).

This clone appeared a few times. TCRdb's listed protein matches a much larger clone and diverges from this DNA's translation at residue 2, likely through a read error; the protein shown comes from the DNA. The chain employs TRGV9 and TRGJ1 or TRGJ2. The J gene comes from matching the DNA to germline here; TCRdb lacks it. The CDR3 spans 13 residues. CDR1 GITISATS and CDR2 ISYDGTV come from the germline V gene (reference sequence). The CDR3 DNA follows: TGTACCTTGTGGGAGGTGCCTATAAGGAAGAAACTCTTT. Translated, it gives CTLWEVPIRKKLF.

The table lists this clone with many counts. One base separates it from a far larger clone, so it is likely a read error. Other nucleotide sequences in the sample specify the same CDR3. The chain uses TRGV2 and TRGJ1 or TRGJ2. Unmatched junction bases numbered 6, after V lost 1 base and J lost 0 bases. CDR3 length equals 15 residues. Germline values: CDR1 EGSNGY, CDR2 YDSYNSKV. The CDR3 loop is CATWDGVLNYYKKLF. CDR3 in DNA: TGTGCCACCTGGGACGGCGTTCTGAATTATTATAAGAAACTCTTT.

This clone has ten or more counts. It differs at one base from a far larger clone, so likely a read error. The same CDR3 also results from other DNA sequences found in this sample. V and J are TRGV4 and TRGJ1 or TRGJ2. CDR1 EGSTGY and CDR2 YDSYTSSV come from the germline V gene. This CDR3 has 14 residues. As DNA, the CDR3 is TGTGCCACCTGGGATGGGCCCCCTTATTATAAGAAACTCTTC. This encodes CATWDGPPYYKKLF.

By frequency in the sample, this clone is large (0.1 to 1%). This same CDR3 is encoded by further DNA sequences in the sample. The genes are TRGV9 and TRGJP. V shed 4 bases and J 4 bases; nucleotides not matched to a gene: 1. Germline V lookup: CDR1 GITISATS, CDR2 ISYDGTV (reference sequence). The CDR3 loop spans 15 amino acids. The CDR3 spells CALWEQELGKKIKVF. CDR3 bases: TGTGCCTTGTGGGAACAAGAGTTGGGCAAAAAAATCAAGGTATTT.

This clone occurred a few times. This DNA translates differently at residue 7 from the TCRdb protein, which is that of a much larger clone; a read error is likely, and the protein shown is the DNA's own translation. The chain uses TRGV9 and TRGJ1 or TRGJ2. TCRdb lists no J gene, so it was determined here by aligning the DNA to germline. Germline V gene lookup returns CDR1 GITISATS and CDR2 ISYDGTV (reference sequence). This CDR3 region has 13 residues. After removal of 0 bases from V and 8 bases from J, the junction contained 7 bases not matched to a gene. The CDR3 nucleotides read TGTGCCTTGTGGGAGGTGACAGATAATAAGAAACTCTTT. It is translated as CALWEVTDNKKLF.

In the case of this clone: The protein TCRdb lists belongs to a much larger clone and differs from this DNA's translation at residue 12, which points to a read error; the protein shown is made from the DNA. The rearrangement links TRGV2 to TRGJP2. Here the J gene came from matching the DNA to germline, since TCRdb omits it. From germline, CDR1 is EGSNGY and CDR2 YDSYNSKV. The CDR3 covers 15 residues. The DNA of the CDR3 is TGTGCCACCTGGGACGGGAAGGGTAGTGATTGGACCAAGACGTTT. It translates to CATWDGKGSDWTKTF.

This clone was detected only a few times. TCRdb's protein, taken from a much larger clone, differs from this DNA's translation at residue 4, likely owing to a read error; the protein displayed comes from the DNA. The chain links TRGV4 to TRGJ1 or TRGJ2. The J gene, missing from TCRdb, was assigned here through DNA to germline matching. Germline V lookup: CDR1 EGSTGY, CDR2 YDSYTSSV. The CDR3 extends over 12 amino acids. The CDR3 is CATRDGYYKKLF. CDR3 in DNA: TGTGCCACCCGGGATGGTTATTATAAGAAACTCTTT.

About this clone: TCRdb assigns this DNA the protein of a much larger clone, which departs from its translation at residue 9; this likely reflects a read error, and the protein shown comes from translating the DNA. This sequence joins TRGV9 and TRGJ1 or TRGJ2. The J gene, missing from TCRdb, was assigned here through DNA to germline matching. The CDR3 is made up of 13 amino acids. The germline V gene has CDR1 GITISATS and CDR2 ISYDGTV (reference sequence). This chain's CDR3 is CALWEAAYHKKLF. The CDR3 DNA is TGTGCCTTGTGGGAGGCGGCTTATCATAAGAAACTCTTT.

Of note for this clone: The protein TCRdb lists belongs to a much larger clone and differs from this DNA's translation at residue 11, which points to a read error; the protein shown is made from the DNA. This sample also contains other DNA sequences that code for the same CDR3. CDR3 coding DNA: TGTGCCTTGTGGGAGGTGCAGGGTAGTGATCGGATCAAGACGTTT. It specifies CALWEVQGSDRIKTF. This rearrangement joins TRGV9 to TRGJP2. TCRdb leaves out the J gene; it was filled in here by matching the DNA to germline. In germline, CDR1 is GITISATS, CDR2 ISYDGTV (reference sequence). There are 15 residues in the CDR3.

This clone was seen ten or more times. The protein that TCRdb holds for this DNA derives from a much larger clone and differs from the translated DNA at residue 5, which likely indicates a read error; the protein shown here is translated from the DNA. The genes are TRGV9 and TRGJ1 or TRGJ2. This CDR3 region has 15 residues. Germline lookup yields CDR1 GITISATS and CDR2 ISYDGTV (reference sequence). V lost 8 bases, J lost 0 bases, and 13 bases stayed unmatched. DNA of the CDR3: TGTGCCTTGTACATTTATTCTTCGAATTATTATAAGAAACTCTTT. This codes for CALYIYSSNYYKKLF.

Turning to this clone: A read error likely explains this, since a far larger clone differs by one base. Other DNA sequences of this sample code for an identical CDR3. For the CDR3, the DNA is TGTGCCTTGTGGGAGGTGATTCTAGAGTTGGGCAAAAAAATCAAGGTGTTT. It specifies CALWEVILELGKKIKVF. The V gene corresponds to TRGV9; no J gene was called. Germline-derived CDR1 and CDR2 are GITISATS and ISYDGTV (reference sequence). The CDR3 length is 17 residues.

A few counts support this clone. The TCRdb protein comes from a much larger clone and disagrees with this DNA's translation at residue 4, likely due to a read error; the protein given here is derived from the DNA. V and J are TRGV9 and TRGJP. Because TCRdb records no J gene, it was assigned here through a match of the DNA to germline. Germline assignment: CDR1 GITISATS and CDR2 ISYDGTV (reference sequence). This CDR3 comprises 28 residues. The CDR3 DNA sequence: TGTGCCTTGGGGGAGGTGTTCCGAACCCAAAGTTCAGGCCCTTTACGCCTTCAACAAGAGTTGGGCAAAAAAATCAAGGTATTT. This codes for CALGEVFRTQSSGPLRLQQELGKKIKVF.

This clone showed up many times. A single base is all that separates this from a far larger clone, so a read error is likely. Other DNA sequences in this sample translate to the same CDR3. CDR3 protein: CALWEVGGELGKKIKVF. CDR3 nucleotides: TGTGCCTTGTGGGAGGTTGGTGGAGAGTTGGGCAAAAAGATCAAGGTATTT. This rearrangement joins TRGV9 to TRGJP. This CDR3 is 17 amino acids long. Germline values: CDR1 GITISATS, CDR2 ISYDGTV (reference sequence).

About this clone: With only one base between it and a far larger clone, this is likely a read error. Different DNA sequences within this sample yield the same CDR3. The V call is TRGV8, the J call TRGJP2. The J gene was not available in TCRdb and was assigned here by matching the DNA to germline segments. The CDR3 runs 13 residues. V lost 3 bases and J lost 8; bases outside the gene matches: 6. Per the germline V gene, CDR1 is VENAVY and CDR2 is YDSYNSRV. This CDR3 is CATWDLRDWIKTF. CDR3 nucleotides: TGTGCCACCTGGGATCTAAGAGATTGGATCAAGACGTTT.

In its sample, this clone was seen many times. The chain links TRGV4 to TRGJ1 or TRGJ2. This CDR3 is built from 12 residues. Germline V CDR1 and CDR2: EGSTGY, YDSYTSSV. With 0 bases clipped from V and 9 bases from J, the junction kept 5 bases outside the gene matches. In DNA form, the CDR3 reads TGTGCCACCTGGGATGGGACCTCTAAGAAACTCTTT. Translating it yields CATWDGTSKKLF.

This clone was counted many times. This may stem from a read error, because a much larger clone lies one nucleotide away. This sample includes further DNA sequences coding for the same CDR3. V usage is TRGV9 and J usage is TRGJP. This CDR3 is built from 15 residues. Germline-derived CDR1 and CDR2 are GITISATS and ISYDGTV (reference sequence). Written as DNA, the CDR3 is TGTGCCCTGTGGAAGGGGGGGTTGGGCAAAAAAATCAAGGTATTT. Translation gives CALWKGGLGKKIKVF.

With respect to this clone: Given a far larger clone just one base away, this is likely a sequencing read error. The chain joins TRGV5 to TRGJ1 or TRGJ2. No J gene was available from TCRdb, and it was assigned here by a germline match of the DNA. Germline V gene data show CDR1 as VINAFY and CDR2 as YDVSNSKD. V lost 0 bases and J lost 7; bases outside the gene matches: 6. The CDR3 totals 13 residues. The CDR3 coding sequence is TGTGCCACCTGGGACAGGCACTACTATAAGAAACTCTTT. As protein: CATWDRHYYKKLF.

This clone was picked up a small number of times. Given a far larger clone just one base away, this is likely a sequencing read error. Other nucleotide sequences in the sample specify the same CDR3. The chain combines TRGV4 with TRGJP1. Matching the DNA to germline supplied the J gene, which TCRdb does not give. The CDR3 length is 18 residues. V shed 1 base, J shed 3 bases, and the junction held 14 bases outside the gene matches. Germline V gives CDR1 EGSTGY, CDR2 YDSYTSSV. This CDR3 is CATWDGTPLMATGWFKIF. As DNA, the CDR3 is TGTGCCACCTGGGATGGCACTCCTTTAATGGCCACTGGTTGGTTCAAGATATTT.

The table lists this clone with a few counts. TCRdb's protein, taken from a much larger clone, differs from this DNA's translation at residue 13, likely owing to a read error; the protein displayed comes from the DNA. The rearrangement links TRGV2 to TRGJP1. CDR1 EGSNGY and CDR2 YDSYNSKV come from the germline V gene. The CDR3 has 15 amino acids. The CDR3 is CATWDGDTTGWFEIF. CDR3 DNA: TGTGCCACCTGGGACGGGGATACCACTGGTTGGTTCGAGATATTT.

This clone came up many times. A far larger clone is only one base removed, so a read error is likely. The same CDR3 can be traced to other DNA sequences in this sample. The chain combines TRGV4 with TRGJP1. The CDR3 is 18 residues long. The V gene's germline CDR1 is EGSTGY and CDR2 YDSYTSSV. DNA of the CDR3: TGCGCCACCTGGGATGGTACTCCTTTAATGGCCACTGGTTGGTTCAAGATATTT. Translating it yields CATWDGTPLMATGWFKIF.

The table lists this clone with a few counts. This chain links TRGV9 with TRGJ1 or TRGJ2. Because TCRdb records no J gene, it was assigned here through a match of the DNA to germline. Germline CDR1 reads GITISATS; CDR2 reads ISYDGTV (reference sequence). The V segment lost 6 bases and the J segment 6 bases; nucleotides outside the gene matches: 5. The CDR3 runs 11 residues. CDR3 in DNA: TGTGCCTTGTGGAGGCCTTATAAGAAACTCTTT. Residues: CALWRPYKKLF.